The subject of this entry is one T cell receptor (beta chain). J was trimmed by 5 bases and V by 3 bases; bases with no gene match: 6. The CDR3 is made up of 16 amino acids. Germline V gene lookup returns CDR1 LNHDA and CDR2 SQIVND (reference sequence). The data belong to a study of blood T cell repertoires in COVID-19. Seattle's enrolled individuals joined amid active infection and were then monitored longitudinally. In the study's own analysis: Reference gene primer amplification gave estimated nucleated cell counts. Generated by immunoSEQ multiplex PCR, the TCRdb table keeps only in-frame clones and is missing some. Clone size and V and J calls were adopted from that table, with D and trimming inferred from the DNA. The repertoire has 200,000 to 250,000 clones, around four fifths of them found once; the top ten carry 8% to 11%.

The sequencing input was peripheral blood. The V gene is TRBV19, the J gene TRBJ2-3, with 12 bases fitting TRBD2. The receptor was derived from a woman aged 80 or over with COVID-19, enrolled during active disease. The CDR3 reads CASSILAGGQGDTQYF. DNA of the CDR3: TGTGCCAGTAGTATCCTAGCGGGGGGGCAGGGAGATACGCAGTATTTT.